The clone carrying this T cell receptor beta chain was counted ten times or more. Its antigen is as yet unknown. This entry belongs to a study of T cells after yellow fever vaccination. The study made its TCR cDNA through 5'RACE template switching. That step introduced a universal primer site along with UMIs. Using its own MiXCR run on the 5' RACE reads, TCRdb lists one record per CDR3 protein. The table includes 500,000 to 650,000 distinct CDR3 sequences, around a sixth detected once. In germline, CDR1 is SGHDN, CDR2 FVKESK. The CDR3 is made up of 14 amino acids. V was cut by 0 bases and J by 3 bases, with 6 bases left in between. Regarding the study as a whole: The booster saw the reappearance of most primary-vaccination clones (about 95% CD4, almost 90% CD8). High-abundance clonotypes from the bulk population could contaminate FACS-sorted repertoires.

This clonotype was sampled from a man aged 18 to 29 who received the YFV17D yellow fever vaccine. The chain employs TRBV14 and TRBJ2-1; D call uncertain. This specimen was PBMCs, taken 5 days after the first yellow fever vaccination. The CDR3 DNA is TGTGCCAGCAGCCAAGAAGGATTCTACAATGAGCAGTTCTTC. It codes for CASSQEGFYNEQFF.